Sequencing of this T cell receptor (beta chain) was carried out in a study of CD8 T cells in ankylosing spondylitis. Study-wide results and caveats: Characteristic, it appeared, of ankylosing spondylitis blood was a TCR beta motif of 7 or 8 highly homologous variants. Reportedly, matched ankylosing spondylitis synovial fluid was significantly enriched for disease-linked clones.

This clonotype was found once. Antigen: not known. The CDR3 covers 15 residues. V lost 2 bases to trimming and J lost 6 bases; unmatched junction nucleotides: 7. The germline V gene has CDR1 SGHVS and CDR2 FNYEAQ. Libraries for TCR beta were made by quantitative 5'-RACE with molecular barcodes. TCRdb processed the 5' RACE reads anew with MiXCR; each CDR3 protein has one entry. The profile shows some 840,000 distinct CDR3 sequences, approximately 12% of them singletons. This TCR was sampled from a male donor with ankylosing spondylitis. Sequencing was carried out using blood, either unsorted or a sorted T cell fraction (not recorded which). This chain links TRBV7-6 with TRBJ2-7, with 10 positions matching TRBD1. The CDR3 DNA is TGTGCCAGCAGCTTATGGGACAGGGGCCGCGGCGAGCAGTACTTC. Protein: CASSLWDRGRGEQYF.